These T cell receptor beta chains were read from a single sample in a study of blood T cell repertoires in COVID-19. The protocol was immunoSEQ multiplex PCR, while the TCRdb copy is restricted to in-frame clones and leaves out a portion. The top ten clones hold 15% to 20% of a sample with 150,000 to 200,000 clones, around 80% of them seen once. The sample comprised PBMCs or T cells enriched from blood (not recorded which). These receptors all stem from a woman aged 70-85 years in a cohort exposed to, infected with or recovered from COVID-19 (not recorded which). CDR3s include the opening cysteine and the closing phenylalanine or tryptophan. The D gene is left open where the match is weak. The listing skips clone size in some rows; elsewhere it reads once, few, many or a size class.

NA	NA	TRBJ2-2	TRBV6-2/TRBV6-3	CASSSRQGKGFSTGELFF	TGTGCCAGCAGTTCACGTCAGGGGAAAGGGTTTAGCACCGGGGAGCTGTTTTTT
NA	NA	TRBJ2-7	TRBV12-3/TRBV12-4	CASSFGGEQYF	TGTGCCAGCAGTTTCGGGGGCGAGCAGTACTTC
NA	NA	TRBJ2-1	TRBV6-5	CASSFDRKSYNEQFF	TGTGCCAGCAGTTTTGACAGGAAATCCTACAATGAGCAGTTCTTC
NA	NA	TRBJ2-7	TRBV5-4	CASSLGAGTYEQYF	TGTGCCAGCAGCTTAGGAGCGGGTACCTACGAGCAGTACTTC
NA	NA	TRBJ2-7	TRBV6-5	CASRRGISYEQYF	TGTGCCAGCAGGCGGGGAATCTCCTACGAGCAGTACTTC
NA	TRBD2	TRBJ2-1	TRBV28	CASSSWGLAGNNNEQFF	TGTGCCAGCAGTTCCTGGGGGCTAGCGGGGAATAACAATGAGCAGTTCTTC
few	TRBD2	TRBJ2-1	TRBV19	CASSPPGLALGNEQFF	TGTGCCAGTAGTCCCCCGGGACTAGCGTTGGGGAATGAGCAGTTCTTC
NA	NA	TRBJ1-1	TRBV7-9	CASSLEGNTEAFF	TGTGCCAGCAGCTTGGAGGGAAACACTGAAGCTTTCTTT
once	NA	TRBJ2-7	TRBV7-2	CASSANVRTVAGEQYF	TGTGCCAGCAGTGCCAATGTAAGGACAGTTGCCGGCGAGCAGTACTTC
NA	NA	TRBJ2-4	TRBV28	CASSLTGAKNIQYF	TGTGCCAGCAGTTTGACCGGGGCCAAAAACATTCAGTACTTC
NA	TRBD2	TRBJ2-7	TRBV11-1	CASSLTSGIGYEQYF	TGTGCCAGCAGCTTAACTAGCGGGATCGGGTACGAGCAGTACTTC
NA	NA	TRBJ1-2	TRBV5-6	CASSLELLQPYGYTF	TGTGCCAGCAGCTTGGAACTTCTTCAACCTTATGGCTACACCTTC
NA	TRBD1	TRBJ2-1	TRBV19	CASSIIGQGNNEQFF	TGTGCCAGTAGTATAATAGGACAGGGGAACAATGAGCAGTTCTTC
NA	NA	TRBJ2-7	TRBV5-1	CASRRDDYEQYF	TGCGCCAGCCGGCGGGACGACTACGAGCAGTACTTC
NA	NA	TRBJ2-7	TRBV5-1	CASSLAERTYEQYF	TGCGCCAGCAGCTTGGCCGAGCGAACCTACGAGCAGTACTTC
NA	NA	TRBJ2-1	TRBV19	CASLPEGGAYNEQFF	TGTGCCAGCCTACCAGAGGGAGGTGCCTACAATGAGCAGTTCTTC
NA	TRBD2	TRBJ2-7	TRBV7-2	CASSTRLAGSYEQYF	TGTGCCAGCAGCACACGACTAGCGGGATCGTACGAGCAGTACTTC
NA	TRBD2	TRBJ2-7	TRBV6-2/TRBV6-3	CASSYDGTSVYEQYF	TGTGCCAGCAGTTACGACGGGACTAGCGTTTACGAGCAGTACTTC
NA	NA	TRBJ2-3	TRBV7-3	CASSLMYSGDTQYF	TGTGCCAGCAGCTTAATGTATAGTGGAGATACGCAGTATTTT
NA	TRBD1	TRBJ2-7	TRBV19	CASKGRGHHEQYF	TGTGCCAGTAAAGGCAGGGGGCACCACGAGCAGTACTTC
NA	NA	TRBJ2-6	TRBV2	CASSERGSGAGANVLTF	TGTGCCAGCAGTGAGAGGGGGTCGGGTGCTGGGGCCAACGTCCTGACTTTC
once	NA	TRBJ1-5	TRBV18	CASSPNVGGVGNQPQHF	TGTGCCAGCTCACCAAATGTTGGGGGGGTGGGCAATCAGCCCCAGCATTTT
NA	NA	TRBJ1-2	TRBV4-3	CASSQGYRSTLNFYGYTF	TGCGCCAGCAGCCAAGGTTATCGGTCCACTCTTAATTTCTATGGCTACACCTTC
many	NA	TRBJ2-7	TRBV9	CASSALGSSYEQYF	TGTGCCAGCAGCGCCCTAGGGAGCTCCTACGAGCAGTACTTC
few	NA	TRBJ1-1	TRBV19	CASLDRGGSNTEAFF	TGTGCCAGTCTCGATCGGGGGGGCTCGAACACTGAAGCTTTCTTT
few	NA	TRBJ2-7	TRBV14	CASSQDPVGRGEQYF	TGTGCCAGCAGCCAAGATCCTGTCGGAAGGGGCGAGCAGTACTTC
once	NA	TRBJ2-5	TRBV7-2	CASSLISGETQYF	TGTGCCAGCAGCTTAATTAGCGGAGAGACCCAGTACTTC
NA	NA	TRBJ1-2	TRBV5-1	CASSLESGDKYGYTF	TGCGCCAGCAGCTTGGAAAGCGGGGACAAGTATGGCTACACCTTC
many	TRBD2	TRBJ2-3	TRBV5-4	CASNLGASGDRDTQYF	TGTGCCAGCAACCTCGGGGCTAGCGGGGACCGAGATACGCAGTATTTT
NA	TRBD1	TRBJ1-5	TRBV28	CASLKAGQGPGQPQHF	TGTGCCAGTCTTAAGGCGGGACAGGGGCCTGGACAGCCCCAGCATTTT
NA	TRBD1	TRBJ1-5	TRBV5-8	CASSPVEGQKNQPQHF	TGTGCCAGCAGCCCAGTCGAGGGACAGAAAAATCAGCCCCAGCATTTT
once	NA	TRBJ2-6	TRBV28	CASRLAGSSGANVLTF	TGTGCCAGCAGATTGGCCGGGAGCTCTGGGGCCAACGTCCTGACTTTC
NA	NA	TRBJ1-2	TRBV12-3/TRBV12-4	CASSLRALYGYTF	TGTGCCAGCAGTTTGCGAGCGCTCTATGGCTACACCTTC
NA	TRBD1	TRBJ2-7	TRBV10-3	CAIRGQGGGEQYF	TGTGCCATCAGGGGACAGGGAGGGGGCGAGCAGTACTTC
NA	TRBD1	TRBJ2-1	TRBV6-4	CASGARDRDWVNNEQFF	TGTGCCAGCGGAGCCCGGGACAGGGATTGGGTTAACAATGAGCAGTTCTTC
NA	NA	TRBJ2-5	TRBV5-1	CASSLGGEETQYF	TGCGCCAGCAGCTTGGGCGGAGAAGAGACCCAGTACTTC
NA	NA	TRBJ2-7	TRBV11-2	CASSLTGTQYF	TGTGCCAGCAGCTTAACAGGAACGCAGTACTTC
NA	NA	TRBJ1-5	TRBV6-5	CASRAHQVGNQPQHF	TGTGCCAGCAGGGCCCATCAGGTCGGCAATCAGCCCCAGCATTTT
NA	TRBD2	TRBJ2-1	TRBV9	CASSLGTSGSSYNEQFF	TGTGCCAGCAGCCTAGGGACTAGCGGTAGCTCCTACAATGAGCAGTTCTTC
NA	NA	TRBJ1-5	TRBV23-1	CASSQIVSEGDSNQPQHF	TGCGCCAGCAGTCAAATTGTGTCCGAGGGGGATAGCAATCAGCCCCAGCATTTT
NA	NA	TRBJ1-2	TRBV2	CASRAGTEYGYTF	TGTGCCAGCAGGGCAGGTACAGAGTATGGCTACACCTTC
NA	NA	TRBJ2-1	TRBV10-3	CAIRSTGPTYNEQFF	TGTGCCATCAGGTCCACAGGGCCCACCTACAATGAGCAGTTCTTC